This is a list of T cell receptor beta chains from one sample in a study of OX40 agonist ivuxolimab in advanced cancers. Libraries were prepared by immunoSEQ multiplex PCR; TCRdb keeps only in-frame clonotypes and omits some of them. The sample includes roughly 57,000 clones, around 87% seen only once; the top ten take 15% to 20%. The sample here was CD4+ or CD8+ T cells sorted from blood, taken in a trial of the OX40 agonist ivuxolimab. These receptors came from an adult with an advanced solid tumor such as melanoma, head and neck, liver or kidney cancer. The CDR3 runs from the conserved cysteine through the conserved F or W. D genes are given only for firm matches. Clone size appears in some rows only: once, few, many, or a class for an expanded clone.

>TRBV7-8|.|TRBD1|TRBJ1-1
CASSPNRGQGNTEAFF
TGTGCCAGCAGCCCAAACAGGGGTCAGGGGAACACTGAAGCTTTCTTT
>TRBV9|.|.|TRBJ2-2
CASSVIQNTGELFF
TGTGCCAGCAGCGTAATCCAGAACACCGGGGAGCTGTTTTTT
>TRBV6-5|once|TRBD1|TRBJ1-5
CASTSDRRGNQPQHF
TGTGCCAGCACCTCGGACAGGCGGGGCAATCAGCCCCAGCATTTT
>TRBV30|.|TRBD1|TRBJ2-4
CAWSKGANRDIQYF
TGTGCCTGGAGTAAGGGGGCGAATAGGGACATTCAGTACTTC
>TRBV18|few|.|TRBJ2-6
CASSPIQGSGANVLTF
TGTGCCAGCTCACCAATACAGGGCTCTGGGGCCAACGTCCTGACTTTC
>TRBV15|once|TRBD1|TRBJ2-1
CATRTGDSYNEQFF
TGTGCCACGCGGACAGGGGATTCCTACAATGAGCAGTTCTTC
>TRBV7-8|.|TRBD2|TRBJ2-1
CASSLGTSGRASNEQFF
TGTGCCAGCAGCTTAGGTACTAGCGGGAGGGCTAGCAATGAGCAGTTCTTC
>TRBV6-5|once|.|TRBJ2-7
CASSAIAGSDDEQYF
TGTGCCAGCAGTGCGATTGCCGGGTCGGACGACGAGCAGTACTTC
>TRBV29-1|.|TRBD2|TRBJ2-1
CSSRLAINNEQFF
TGCAGCAGTAGACTAGCGATAAACAATGAGCAGTTCTTC
>TRBV6-5|.|.|TRBJ2-7
CASSVNFGLEQYF
TGTGCCAGCAGTGTCAACTTCGGTCTGGAGCAGTACTTC
>TRBV4-1|.|.|TRBJ2-7
CASSQGPGTASYEQYF
TGCGCCAGCAGCCAAGGCCCCGGGACGGCCTCCTACGAGCAGTACTTC
>TRBV7-3|.|.|TRBJ2-5
CASSLQETQYF
TGTGCCAGCAGCCTACAAGAGACCCAGTACTTC
>TRBV14|.|TRBD1|TRBJ2-7
CASSQVRGREHEQYF
TGTGCCAGCAGCCAAGTGAGGGGGCGAGAACACGAGCAGTACTTC
>TRBV9|.|.|TRBJ2-7
CASSVRRQSSYEQYF
TGTGCCAGCAGCGTGAGAAGACAGTCTTCCTACGAGCAGTACTTC
>TRBV6-5|.|.|TRBJ2-3
CASSPHGEDTQYF
TGTGCCAGCAGCCCCCATGGGGAAGATACGCAGTATTTT
>TRBV7-2|.|.|TRBJ2-1
CASSLKSSYNEQFF
TGTGCCAGCAGCTTAAAGAGCTCCTACAATGAGCAGTTCTTC